The 22 T cell receptor beta chains below were found in one sample sequenced in a study of T cells after yellow fever vaccination. From the 5' RACE reads, TCRdb called clonotypes with MiXCR, one entry per CDR3 protein. The table has 450,000 to 550,000 distinct CDR3 sequences, 21% seen once; the top ten hold around 16%. The sequencing here drew on PBMCs, taken approximately 22 days after the first yellow fever vaccination. The receptors come from a man aged 18 to 35 who received the YFV17D yellow fever vaccine.

The chain uses TRBV5-4 and TRBJ1-2; 8 bases line up with TRBD1. Germline V gene lookup returns CDR1 SGHNT and CDR2 YYREEE (reference sequence). The J segment lost 4 bases and the V segment lost 3 bases, leaving 8 bases of the junction unmatched. The CDR3 length is 15 residues. The CDR3 sequence: CASSSSQGGGYGYTF. CDR3 DNA: TGTGCCAGCAGCTCCTCACAGGGGGGCGGCTATGGCTACACCTTC.

This chain joins TRBV5-1 and TRBJ2-1; 7 bases are shared with TRBD1. Germline V gives CDR1 SGHRS, CDR2 YFSETQ. The CDR3 sequence is 16 residues long. The V gene end was trimmed by 3 bases and the J gene end by 0 bases; junction bases not matched to a gene: 6. The CDR3 nucleotides are TGCGCCAGCAGCTGGACCGGGACAGTCTCCTACAATGAGCAGTTCTTC. Its translation is CASSWTGTVSYNEQFF.

The genes are TRBV7-2 and TRBJ2-7; 8 bases align to TRBD1. The CDR3 covers 15 residues. Trimming cost V 4 bases and J 1 base; bases outside gene matches: 6. Germline loops: CDR1 SGHTA, CDR2 FQGNSA. The CDR3 loop is CASSSIGTGSYEQYF. The CDR3 DNA is TGTGCCAGCAGCTCTATCGGGACAGGATCCTACGAGCAGTACTTC.

This clonotype was seen more than once but under ten times. The chain couples TRBV12-3 or TRBV12-4 to TRBJ2-1; 9 nucleotides align to TRBD2. The CDR3 runs to 18 residues. Trimming removed 4 bases from V and 4 bases from J; junction bases left unmatched: 14. The CDR3 loop reads CASSSLSPLAGGYNEQFF. The CDR3 DNA is TGTGCCAGCAGTTCCTTATCCCCCTTGGCGGGGGGGTACAATGAGCAGTTCTTC.

The V call is TRBV23-1, the J call TRBJ2-4; TRBD1 matches at 7 bases. TRBV23-1 is annotated as an ORF whose role is uncertain. The CDR3 length is 17 residues. The ends lost 2 bases at V and 2 bases at J; junction bases unmatched: 9. The CDR3 loop is CASSQPGQRPPKNIQYF. In DNA form, the CDR3 reads TGCGCCAGCAGTCAACCGGGACAGAGACCTCCCAAAAACATTCAGTACTTC.

The J gene is TRBJ1-4, the V gene TRBV12-3 or TRBV12-4; D ambiguous. V shed 8 bases and J shed 2 bases, with 12 bases lying between them. The CDR3 extends over 14 amino acids. This CDR3 is CASRTRGTNEKLFF. CDR3 bases: TGTGCCAGCCGTACTAGAGGTACTAATGAAAAACTGTTTTTT.

The V call is TRBV6-1, the J call TRBJ2-7; 10 bases agree with TRBD1. Per germline, CDR1 MNHNS and CDR2 SASEGT. The CDR3 runs to 14 residues. Trimming at V came to 7 bases and at J to 1 base, leaving 4 bases not matched to a gene. Here the CDR3 reads CASKRTGGSYEQYV. In DNA form, the CDR3 reads TGTGCCAGCAAGCGGACAGGGGGATCCTACGAGCAGTACGTC.

This clonotype was seen more than once but under ten times. This sequence joins TRBV20-1 and TRBJ1-1; D gene unclear. The CDR3 is made up of 13 amino acids. The ends were cut back, 7 bases at V and 5 bases at J, with 17 bases in the middle. Germline V lookup: CDR1 DFQATT, CDR2 SNEGSKA (reference sequence). In DNA form, the CDR3 reads TGCAGTGGCGAGAGACGTGCGGGGACTGAAGCTTTCTTT. It translates to CSGERRAGTEAFF.

V is TRBV28 and J is TRBJ2-6; 7 bases line up with TRBD1. Trimming at V came to 5 bases and at J to 3 bases, leaving 7 bases not matched to a gene. The CDR3 is 16 amino acids. The germline V gene has CDR1 MDHEN and CDR2 SYDVKM. CDR3 protein: CASSPDRVFGANVLTF. CDR3 nucleotides: TGTGCCAGCAGTCCCGACAGGGTATTTGGGGCCAACGTCCTGACTTTC.

The table lists this clonotype with a few counts. The V gene is TRBV28, the J gene TRBJ2-4, with D possibly being TRBD1 or TRBD2 (7 bases each). There are 15 residues in the CDR3. V was clipped by 10 bases and J by 8 bases, with 24 bases between them. Per germline, CDR1 MDHEN and CDR2 SYDVKM. CDR3 amino acids: CATRGGSSVVDIQYF. DNA for the CDR3: TGTGCCACCAGGGGGGGCTCCTCTGTTGTGGACATTCAGTACTTC.

This clonotype showed up just a few times. The chain uses TRBV30 and TRBJ1-2; no reliable D call. The CDR3 sequence is 10 residues long. Germline lookup yields CDR1 GTSNPN and CDR2 SVGIG (reference sequence). V was clipped by 5 bases and J by 4 bases, with 5 bases between them. CDR3 sequence: CAWESYGYTF. The CDR3 region has the DNA TGTGCCTGGGAGAGCTATGGCTACACCTTC.

In this sample, this clonotype turned up a few times. The gene calls are TRBV5-1 and TRBJ2-1; D is perhaps TRBD1 or TRBD2 (5 bases each). Per germline, CDR1 SGHRS and CDR2 YFSETQ. The CDR3 loop spans 13 amino acids. V lost 2 bases, J lost 8 bases, and 11 bases lay in between. CDR3 region: CASSLTGGHEQFF. CDR3 DNA sequence: TGCGCCAGCAGCTTAACAGGAGGCCATGAGCAGTTCTTC.

The table lists this clonotype with a few counts. V is TRBV6-6 and J is TRBJ2-7; D could derive from TRBD1 or TRBD2 (6 bases each). Between the trimmed V and J ends, which lost 5 bases and 6 bases, there was a span of 14 bases. Germline loops: CDR1 MNHNY, CDR2 SVGAGI (reference sequence). The CDR3 sequence is 13 residues long. This CDR3 is CASSGTGAGEQYV. CDR3 DNA sequence: TGTGCCAGCAGTGGAACGGGGGCGGGCGAGCAGTACGTC.

This chain uses TRBV3-1 with TRBJ1-1; no reliable D call. The CDR3 loop spans 14 amino acids. Germline CDR1 LGHDT, CDR2 YNNKEL (reference sequence). Trimming left V 4 bases short and J 4 bases short, with 13 bases between. CDR3 in DNA: TGTGCCAGCAGCCGATTGGAGGGTGTCACTGAAGCTTTCTTT. Encoded protein: CASSRLEGVTEAFF.

The chain carries TRBV12-3 or TRBV12-4 and TRBJ2-5, with 8 bases matching TRBD2. This CDR3 contains 15 residues. With V trimmed by 6 bases and J by 2 bases, 8 bases remained unmatched. The CDR3 sequence is CASSPGGPGQETQYF. The CDR3 nucleotides are TGTGCCAGCAGCCCGGGGGGGCCGGGGCAAGAGACCCAGTACTTC.

There are a few counts of this clonotype. The J gene is TRBJ1-1, the V gene TRBV7-2; possibly TRBD1 for D (5 bases). This CDR3 spans 13 amino acids. V was cut by 7 bases and J by 3 bases, with 12 bases left in between. Germline lookup yields CDR1 SGHTA and CDR2 FQGNSA. CDR3 nucleotides: TGTGCCAGCAACCTTCACAGGTACACTGAAGCTTTCTTT. Translated: CASNLHRYTEAFF.

This clonotype was seen more than once but under ten times. The chain carries TRBV6-2 or TRBV6-3 and TRBJ2-7; the D is unclear. Trimming removed 5 bases from V and 3 bases from J, with 8 bases in between. Per the germline V gene, CDR1 is MNHEY and CDR2 is SVGEGT. CDR3 length equals 12 residues. The CDR3 spells CASSGPHYEQYF. In DNA form, the CDR3 reads TGTGCCAGCAGTGGACCGCACTACGAGCAGTACTTC.

This clonotype was observed a few times. At one end the junction does not follow the germline gene, possibly because of a read error. The V gene is TRBV3-1, the J gene TRBJ2-3; D is perhaps TRBD2 (5 bases). Germline V CDR1 and CDR2: LGHDT, YNNKEL (reference sequence). The length of the CDR3 is 16 residues. CDR3 nucleotides: TGTGCCAGCAGCCAAGAAAGGAATCCTAGCAAAGATACGCAGTATTTT. Protein product: CASSQERNPSKDTQYF.

V usage is TRBV7-2 and J usage is TRBJ1-5; D remains ambiguous. The CDR3 sequence is 13 residues long. Germline CDR1 is SGHTA and CDR2 is FQGNSA. The V end lost 5 bases, the J end lost 9 bases, and 14 bases lay between the germline ends. The CDR3 here is CASSRARRGPQHF. For the CDR3, the DNA is TGTGCCAGCAGCCGCGCCAGACGCGGGCCCCAGCATTTT.

This clonotype turned up a few times. The chain uses TRBV6-1 and TRBJ2-3; 10 positions match TRBD2. Germline CDR1 reads MNHNS; CDR2 reads SASEGT. This CDR3 has 14 amino acids. J was trimmed by 5 bases and V by 9 bases; bases with no gene match: 8. The CDR3 is CASRPGLAIDTQYF. The DNA of the CDR3 is TGTGCCAGTCGGCCGGGACTAGCGATAGATACGCAGTATTTT.

The chain carries TRBV2 and TRBJ1-2, with D possibly matching TRBD1 (5 bases). Germline V gives CDR1 SNHLY, CDR2 FYNNEI. Trimming removed 8 bases at V and 9 bases at J, with 10 bases between. The CDR3 consists of 10 residues. DNA of the CDR3: TGTGCCAGCGTCAGGGCCCGCTACACCTTC. It codes for CASVRARYTF. Using reference TRBV2 and TRBJ1-2 for the parts outside the CDR3, the full variable domain is EPEVTQTPSHQVTQMGQEVILRCVPISNHLYFYWYRQILGQKVEFLVSFYNNEISEKSEIFDDQFSVERPDGSNFTLKIRSTKLEDSAMYFCASVRARYTFGSGTRLTVV.

V gene TRBV7-9 combines with J gene TRBJ1-1; 7 bases map to TRBD1. This CDR3 spans 14 amino acids. J was trimmed by 8 bases and V by 3 bases; bases with no gene match: 9. Germline CDR1 and CDR2: SEHNR and FQNEAQ (reference sequence). In DNA form, the CDR3 reads TGTGCCAGCAGCTTTTCCCAAGGGGGCACGGAAGCTTTCTTT. Translating it yields CASSFSQGGTEAFF.